The 20 T cell receptor beta chains given below trace back to one sample, sequenced in a study of OX40 agonist ivuxolimab in advanced cancers. Profiled with immunoSEQ multiplex PCR; TCRdb holds only in-frame clones, not every one. The sample has about 89,000 clones; approximately 91% are singletons. This specimen was CD4+ or CD8+ T cells sorted from blood, taken in a trial of the OX40 agonist ivuxolimab. The receptor source for this set is an adult with an advanced solid tumor such as melanoma, head and neck, liver or kidney cancer.

The J gene is TRBJ2-7, the V gene TRBV7-3; 7 bases agree with TRBD1. J was trimmed by 5 bases and V by 4 bases; bases with no gene match: 11. The CDR3 has 15 amino acids. The germline CDR1 and CDR2 sequences are SGHTA and FQGTGA. CDR3 sequence: CASSSVATGVDEQYF. CDR3 sequence (DNA): TGTGCCAGCAGCTCCGTCGCTACAGGGGTCGACGAGCAGTACTTC.

The chain couples TRBV5-4 to TRBJ2-7; TRBD2 matches at 8 bases. The CDR3 runs 15 residues. With 4 bases clipped from V and 6 bases from J, the junction kept 12 bases outside the gene matches. Per the germline V gene, CDR1 is SGHNT and CDR2 is YYREEE (reference sequence). The CDR3 protein is CASSAGGREAFEQYF. DNA of the CDR3: TGTGCCAGCAGCGCCGGGGGGCGGGAGGCGTTCGAGCAGTACTTC.

V usage is TRBV19 and J usage is TRBJ1-5; unclear D gene. CDR1 and CDR2 from the germline V gene are LNHDA and SQIVND (reference sequence). This CDR3 contains 15 residues. Trimming took 5 bases from V and 0 from J, leaving 11 bases between them. The CDR3 sequence: CASSYTAPSNQPQHF. CDR3 in DNA: TGTGCCAGTAGTTATACAGCCCCTAGCAATCAGCCCCAGCATTTT.

The chain links TRBV11-3 to TRBJ2-1; tentative D call: TRBD2 (6 bases). This CDR3 contains 17 residues. Deletions cut 7 bases from V and 4 bases from J, with 23 bases between. Germline CDR1 SGHNT, CDR2 YENEEA. CDR3 residues: CASIMEGPPPFYNEQFF. CDR3 nucleotides: TGTGCCAGCATAATGGAGGGACCCCCTCCCTTTTACAATGAGCAGTTCTTC.

V usage is TRBV27 and J usage is TRBJ1-1, with a possible D match to TRBD1 (6 bases). Trimming removed 4 bases at V and 2 bases at J, with 17 bases between. CDR1 is MNHEY, CDR2 SMNVEV, per germline (reference sequence). This CDR3 is 16 amino acids long. CDR3 region: CASSSGVGRGNTEAFF. The CDR3 DNA sequence: TGTGCCAGCAGTTCGGGGGTGGGCAGGGGTAACACTGAAGCTTTCTTT.

This clone was seen only once. V gene TRBV21-1 combines with J gene TRBJ2-2; no DNA check was done on the table's D call, TRBD2. TRBV21-1 is a pseudogene locus. The CDR3 length is 18 residues. The CDR3 DNA sequence: TGTGCCAGCAGCAAACTTGCTCACTTGGACTGCCACACCGGGGAGCTGTTTTTT. Translation gives CASSKLAHLDCHTGELFF.

This clone is a singleton in its sample. This chain links TRBV29-1 with TRBJ2-2; TRBD1 aligns across 7 bases. Trimming cost V 6 bases and J 2 bases; bases outside gene matches: 6. The CDR3 spans 14 residues. Germline CDR1 reads SQVTM; CDR2 reads ANQGSEA. The CDR3 here is CSVNRDRNTGELFF. The CDR3 DNA follows: TGCAGCGTAAATCGGGACAGAAACACCGGGGAGCTGTTTTTT.

This clone was observed a single time. The chain carries TRBV20-1 and TRBJ2-1; D gene uncertain. V was trimmed by 6 bases and J by 7 bases, leaving 10 bases between them. The CDR3 sequence is 11 residues long. The germline CDR1 and CDR2 sequences are DFQATT and SNEGSKA (reference sequence). The CDR3 loop is CSAGLGNEQFF. Here the CDR3 DNA reads TGCAGTGCCGGGTTGGGGAATGAGCAGTTCTTC.

This chain links TRBV7-9 with TRBJ2-1, with 10 bases matching TRBD1. This CDR3 has 15 amino acids. The V segment lost 5 bases and the J segment 5 bases; nucleotides outside the gene matches: 6. CDR1 and CDR2 from the germline V gene are SEHNR and FQNEAQ (reference sequence). The CDR3, as DNA: TGTGCCAGCAGCCCCCAGGGGACAGGGGACAATGAGCAGTTCTTC. Translation: CASSPQGTGDNEQFF.

This clone came up once. The rearrangement links TRBV4-3 to TRBJ1-6; maybe TRBD1 (5 bases). Trimming cost V 1 base and J 8 bases, with 21 bases left between them. The length of the CDR3 is 18 residues. Looked up from germline, CDR1 is LGHNA and CDR2 is YSLEER. For the CDR3, the DNA is TGCGCCAGCAGCCAAGGTACCCCAGCGCCCAGAGGGGATTCACCCCTCCACTTT. Protein product: CASSQGTPAPRGDSPLHF.

This sequence joins TRBV19 and TRBJ2-1, with 13 bases that match TRBD2. The CDR3 loop spans 15 amino acids. With V trimmed by 5 bases and J by 5 bases, 3 bases remained unmatched. The germline CDR1 and CDR2 sequences are LNHDA and SQIVND (reference sequence). The CDR3 is CASSSGTSGNNEQFF. The CDR3 DNA sequence: TGTGCCAGTAGTTCCGGGACTAGCGGGAACAATGAGCAGTTCTTC.

The chain recombines TRBV6-6 with TRBJ2-4; D is unclear. The CDR3 runs to 13 residues. Germline CDR1 MNHNY, CDR2 SVGAGI (reference sequence). V was cut by 4 bases and J by 0 bases, with 4 bases left in between. DNA for the CDR3: TGTGCCAGCAGTTTTCTAGCCAAAAACATTCAGTACTTC. Protein sequence: CASSFLAKNIQYF.

As for this clone: At the DNA level, this CDR3 is encoded by other sequences in the same sample as well. The chain uses TRBV5-1 and TRBJ2-5; possibly TRBD1 for D (6 bases). Germline V gene data show CDR1 as SGHRS and CDR2 as YFSETQ. Trimming stripped 4 bases from V and 5 bases from J, with 12 bases between. The CDR3 totals 13 residues. The CDR3 bases are TGCGCCAGCAGCCTGCAGGGGTCGGAGACCCAGTACTTC. It specifies CASSLQGSETQYF.

The chain links TRBV10-1 to TRBJ1-4; D gene unclear. CDR1 is WNHNN and CDR2 is SYGVQD in the germline V gene (reference sequence). With 0 bases removed from V and 7 bases from J, the gap between germline ends came to 12 bases. This CDR3 region has 15 residues. The CDR3 protein is CASSESRHGVEKLFF. The CDR3 nucleotides read TGCGCCAGCAGTGAGTCGCGGCACGGGGTTGAAAAACTGTTTTTT.

The CDR3 bases are TGTGCTAGTGGTTTTGAGAATGAGCAGTTCTTC. It codes for CASGFENEQFF. This sequence joins TRBV12-5 and TRBJ2-1; D remains unclear. CDR3 length equals 11 residues. Germline CDR1 LGHNT, CDR2 FRNRAP. Trimming took off 3 bases at V and 7 bases at J, with 4 bases between the two ends.

The V call is TRBV29-1, the J call TRBJ1-1; the D is unclear. Germline-derived CDR1 and CDR2 are SQVTM and ANQGSEA. CDR3 length: 11 amino acids. The ends were cut back, 0 bases at V and 10 bases at J, with 9 bases in the middle. As DNA, the CDR3 is TGCAGCGTTGAAGACAACGGGCTAGCTTTCTTT. Translated: CSVEDNGLAFF.

The chain joins TRBV6-5 to TRBJ1-3; D remains unclear. The CDR3 length is 14 residues. Trimming stripped 7 bases from V and 0 bases from J, with 10 bases between. Germline V gives CDR1 MNHEY, CDR2 SVGAGI. The CDR3 sequence is CASIDKTSGNTIYF. In nucleotides, the CDR3 is TGTGCCAGCATTGACAAGACCTCTGGAAACACCATATATTTT.

The chain links TRBV5-8 to TRBJ2-7, with TRBD1 matching over 7 bases. Germline V gives CDR1 SGHTS, CDR2 YDEGEE. CDR3 size: 19 residues. V lost 3 bases and J lost 4; bases outside the gene matches: 22. CDR3 DNA: TGTGCCAGCAGCTACATTGAGTTACAACGGGACAGCGACACTTACGAGCAGTACTTC. Its protein product is CASSYIELQRDSDTYEQYF.

The sample holds one count of this clone. J is TRBJ2-3 and V is TRBV27; D is undetermined. Germline-derived CDR1 and CDR2 are MNHEY and SMNVEV (reference sequence). This CDR3 has 12 amino acids. V was cut by 4 bases and J by 5 bases, with 7 bases left in between. CDR3 in DNA: TGTGCCAGCAGTTCGGTTGGAGATACGCAGTATTTT. It is translated as CASSSVGDTQYF.

The chain employs TRBV9 and TRBJ2-7; D may be TRBD1 (6 bases). CDR1 and CDR2 from the germline V gene are SGDLS and YYNGEE. The V and J ends lost 0 bases and 0 bases respectively, with 7 bases between them. The CDR3 contains 14 residues. CDR3 sequence (DNA): TGTGCCAGCAGCGTAGGCAGGGGCTCCTACGAGCAGTACTTC. Amino acid sequence: CASSVGRGSYEQYF.